What follows are 28 T cell receptor beta chains derived from one specimen sequenced in a study of blood T cell repertoires in COVID-19 (dated by TCRdb to about 2020). The method was the immunoSEQ multiplex PCR assay. Here the immuneACCESS table is served through TCRdb, limited to in-frame sequences with V and J called. Missing clones are a known gap in these copies; in checked studies unresolved V genes cover under half, and the rest lacks a known reason. The sample includes approximately 240,000 clones, with 83% observed a single time. Around 6% of the sample is held by the ten biggest clonotypes. The source material was peripheral blood. The receptors were sampled from a human donor in a cohort sampled during active COVID-19.

J is TRBJ1-1 and V is TRBV7-9; D may be TRBD1 (5 bases). CDR3 length equals 14 residues. The V and J ends lost 0 bases and 4 bases respectively, with 9 bases between them. Germline lookup yields CDR1 SEHNR and CDR2 FQNEAQ (reference sequence). Here the CDR3 DNA reads TGTGCCAGCAGCTTAGCAGCGGGGGTCACTGAAGCTTTCTTT. Amino acid sequence: CASSLAAGVTEAFF.

This chain uses TRBV5-1 with TRBJ2-2; D possibly corresponds to TRBD1 (6 bases). Trimming cost V 4 bases and J 0 bases, with 16 bases left between them. Germline values: CDR1 SGHRS, CDR2 YFSETQ. The CDR3 consists of 17 residues. CDR3 protein: CASSRSSGVANTGELFF. The CDR3 DNA follows: TGCGCCAGCAGCAGGAGCTCAGGGGTTGCGAACACCGGGGAGCTGTTTTTT.

The CDR3, as DNA: TGTGCCAGCAGCCCCCGGCCCATGGACAGGGGGGGGACTGAAGCTTTCTTT. Its translation: CASSPRPMDRGGTEAFF. The rearrangement uses TRBV7-6 and TRBJ1-1, with 10 bases aligning to TRBD1. V trimming: 5 bases; J trimming: 5 bases; junction bases outside the gene matches: 14. This CDR3 has 17 residues. Germline assignment: CDR1 SGHVS and CDR2 FNYEAQ.

The chain carries TRBV19 and TRBJ1-1, with 8 bases matching TRBD1. Trimming cost V 7 bases and J 1 base; bases outside gene matches: 8. The CDR3 covers 15 residues. From germline, CDR1 is LNHDA and CDR2 SQIVND (reference sequence). The CDR3 region is CASTEQGVSNTEAFF. The CDR3 region has the DNA TGTGCCAGTACGGAACAGGGGGTATCGAACACTGAAGCTTTCTTT.

J is TRBJ1-5 and V is TRBV24-1, with D hard to call. Germline CDR1 reads KGHDR; CDR2 reads SFDVKD. The CDR3 has 13 residues. Trimming took off 7 bases at V and 6 bases at J, with 12 bases between the two ends. CDR3 protein: CATSPPVGQPQHF. For the CDR3, the DNA is TGTGCCACCAGCCCGCCCGTCGGTCAGCCCCAGCATTTT.

The chain couples TRBV10-2 to TRBJ2-7; 9 positions match TRBD1. J was trimmed by 2 bases and V by 3 bases; bases with no gene match: 8. Germline assignment: CDR1 WSHSY and CDR2 SAAADI. CDR3 length: 16 residues. The CDR3 DNA sequence: TGCGCCAGCAGTGACCTTGGGACAGGGCGCCCCTACGAGCAGTACTTC. Protein product: CASSDLGTGRPYEQYF.

This rearrangement joins TRBV4-1 to TRBJ1-1; the match to TRBD1 covers 9 bases. The CDR3 loop spans 17 amino acids. Germline lookup yields CDR1 MGHRA and CDR2 YSYEKL. V shed 2 bases, J shed 3 bases, and the junction held 10 bases outside the gene matches. The CDR3 region is CASSQKGTGTLDTEAFF. Written as DNA, the CDR3 is TGCGCCAGCAGCCAAAAAGGGACAGGGACGCTCGACACTGAAGCTTTCTTT.

As DNA, the CDR3 is TGTGCCATCCAGGTTGGTGAAGCTTTCTTT. The encoded protein is CAIQVGEAFF. The chain employs TRBV10-3 and TRBJ1-1; D is undetermined. Trimming took 8 bases from V and 7 from J, leaving 8 bases between them. The CDR3 covers 10 residues. The germline gives CDR1 ENHRY, CDR2 SYGVKD.

This rearrangement joins TRBV10-3 to TRBJ1-2; D ambiguous. The V and J ends lost 0 bases and 8 bases respectively, with 13 bases between them. The germline V gene has CDR1 ENHRY and CDR2 SYGVKD. The CDR3 length is 14 residues. Here the CDR3 reads CAISESGRIGGYTF. As DNA, the CDR3 is TGTGCCATCAGTGAGTCTGGGAGGATTGGGGGCTACACCTTC.

This clone is categorized as medium-sized. The V call is TRBV28, the J call TRBJ1-2; possibly TRBD1 for D (5 bases). The V gene's germline CDR1 is MDHEN and CDR2 SYDVKM. V lost 4 bases, J lost 7 bases, and 10 bases lay in between. CDR3 length: 12 amino acids. The CDR3 is CASSYGQGGYTF. CDR3 coding DNA: TGTGCCAGCAGTTACGGGCAGGGTGGCTACACCTTC.

The CDR3 here is CAISESGQGVQPQHF. The CDR3 DNA is TGTGCCATCAGTGAGTCTGGACAGGGGGTTCAGCCCCAGCATTTT. The V call is TRBV10-3, the J call TRBJ1-5, with 10 bases matching TRBD1. This CDR3 comprises 15 residues. CDR1 ENHRY and CDR2 SYGVKD come from the germline V gene. J lost 6 bases, V lost 0 bases, and 2 bases had no gene match.

The chain is built from TRBV24-1 and TRBJ2-7; 8 bases match TRBD2. With 5 bases clipped from V and 5 bases from J, the junction kept 10 bases outside the gene matches. Germline assignment: CDR1 KGHDR and CDR2 SFDVKD. The CDR3 length is 15 residues. CDR3 in DNA: TGTGCCACCAGTGCCTCGGGGCTAGCGGGCGACGAGCAGTACTTC. This translates into CATSASGLAGDEQYF.

The CDR3 sequence: CSARGIYGYTF. CDR3 coding DNA: TGCAGTGCTAGAGGTATCTATGGCTACACCTTC. This chain links TRBV20-1 with TRBJ1-2; no clear D. Germline lookup yields CDR1 DFQATT and CDR2 SNEGSKA (reference sequence). This CDR3 contains 11 residues. V gave up 1 base and J gave up 4 bases, with 4 bases separating them.

This clone was observed a single time. The rearrangement links TRBV5-6 to TRBJ1-4; 8 bases are a match to TRBD1. The germline gives CDR1 SGHDT, CDR2 YYEEEE. V trimming: 2 bases; J trimming: 4 bases; junction bases outside the gene matches: 4. The CDR3 extends over 15 amino acids. As DNA, the CDR3 is TGTGCCAGCAGCTTAAAACAGGGGGTTAATGAAAAACTGTTTTTT. This encodes CASSLKQGVNEKLFF.

The chain has TRBV6-1 and TRBJ1-2, with D perhaps matching TRBD1 (5 bases). This CDR3 is built from 14 residues. The V end was cut by 1 base, the J end by 8 bases, with 14 bases between. The germline V gene has CDR1 MNHNS and CDR2 SASEGT. CDR3 sequence: CASSEEGGVGGYTF. In nucleotides, the CDR3 is TGTGCCAGCAGTGAAGAGGGAGGGGTTGGGGGCTACACCTTC.

The chain carries TRBV12-5 and TRBJ1-3; D remains ambiguous. The CDR3 length is 14 residues. Trimming shortened V by 3 bases and J by 0 bases, and 6 bases separated the two germline ends. The germline V gene has CDR1 LGHNT and CDR2 FRNRAP. CDR3 loop: CASGFGPSGNTIYF. CDR3 DNA: TGTGCTAGTGGTTTTGGGCCCTCTGGAAACACCATATATTTT.

J is TRBJ2-3 and V is TRBV10-1, with 8 positions matching TRBD2. The V gene's germline CDR1 is WNHNN and CDR2 SYGVQD (reference sequence). The CDR3 extends over 14 amino acids. Trimming at V came to 6 bases and at J to 0 bases, leaving 2 bases not matched to a gene. The DNA for the CDR3 is TGCGCCAGCAGCCCGGGGGGGAGCACAGATACGCAGTATTTT. This gives the protein CASSPGGSTDTQYF.

This clone came up once. V and J are TRBV5-1 and TRBJ2-2; unclear D gene. The V end was cut by 2 bases, the J end by 0 bases, with 8 bases between. The CDR3 is made up of 15 amino acids. Germline V lookup: CDR1 SGHRS, CDR2 YFSETQ. The CDR3 DNA follows: TGCGCCAGCAGCTTTGACGGGTCGAACACCGGGGAGCTGTTTTTT. Translation: CASSFDGSNTGELFF.

V gene TRBV6-2 or TRBV6-3 combines with J gene TRBJ2-4; 13 bases are shared with TRBD2. From germline, CDR1 is MNHEY and CDR2 SVGEGT. The CDR3 runs 19 residues. The J segment lost 0 bases and the V segment lost 4 bases, leaving 9 bases of the junction unmatched. For the CDR3, the DNA is TGTGCCAGCAGTTTAACTAGCGGGGGGGATTGGCGAGCCAAAAACATTCAGTACTTC. Translation: CASSLTSGGDWRAKNIQYF.

V and J are TRBV5-1 and TRBJ1-6; the match to TRBD1 covers 7 bases. Germline V gene data show CDR1 as SGHRS and CDR2 as YFSETQ. V was pared by 4 bases and J by 4 bases, with 11 bases of the junction left unmatched. CDR3 length equals 17 residues. The CDR3: CASSRGTAGGYNSPLHF. CDR3 sequence (DNA): TGCGCCAGCAGCCGAGGGACAGCGGGTGGATATAATTCACCCCTCCACTTT.

This chain links TRBV7-2 with TRBJ1-2; 9 nucleotides align to TRBD1. With 4 bases clipped from V and 5 bases from J, the junction kept 8 bases outside the gene matches. CDR1 and CDR2 from the germline V gene are SGHTA and FQGNSA. The CDR3 spans 15 residues. CDR3 DNA sequence: TGTGCCAGCAGCTCAGACAGGGGGACTGGATATGGCTACACCTTC. Its protein product is CASSSDRGTGYGYTF. Filled out from reference TRBV7-2 and TRBJ1-2, the complete variable domain reads GAGVSQSPSNKVTEKGKDVELRCDPISGHTALYWYRQSLGQGLEFLIYFQGNSAPDKSGLPSDRFSAERTGGSVSTLTIQRTQQEDSAVYLCASSSDRGTGYGYTFGSGTRLTVV.

The rearrangement links TRBV12-5 to TRBJ1-5; maybe TRBD1 (6 bases). The V and J ends lost 5 bases and 9 bases respectively, with 20 bases between them. This CDR3 comprises 15 residues. Germline loops: CDR1 LGHNT, CDR2 FRNRAP. The CDR3 region is CASGIDTGRVGPQHF. The DNA for the CDR3 is TGTGCTAGTGGTATAGATACAGGGAGGGTAGGGCCCCAGCATTTT.

V usage is TRBV7-8 and J usage is TRBJ2-5; a weak D match, TRBD2 (5 bases). V lost 3 bases, J lost 5 bases, and 13 bases lay in between. There are 14 residues in the CDR3. Germline CDR1 is SGHVS and CDR2 is FQNEAQ. CDR3 sequence (DNA): TGTGCCAGCAGCTTTTACAAGCGGAGTGAGACCCAGTACTTC. Its protein is CASSFYKRSETQYF.

The J gene is TRBJ1-2, the V gene TRBV5-1, with TRBD1 matching 8 bases. The CDR3 covers 14 residues. V lost 4 bases and J lost 4; bases outside the gene matches: 6. CDR1 is SGHRS and CDR2 is YFSETQ in the germline V gene. The CDR3 nucleotides read TGCGCCAGCAGCCCGAGGGACAGGACCTATGGCTACACCTTC. As protein: CASSPRDRTYGYTF.

The J gene is TRBJ2-2, the V gene TRBV5-1; the D gene is possibly TRBD1 (6 bases). The CDR3 sequence is 14 residues long. Germline assignment: CDR1 SGHRS and CDR2 YFSETQ. The ends were cut back, 0 bases at V and 7 bases at J, with 10 bases in the middle. For the CDR3, the DNA is TGCGCCAGCAGCTTGGGACAGGCCGGCGGGGAGCTGTTTTTT. Amino acids: CASSLGQAGGELFF.

The J gene is TRBJ2-7, the V gene TRBV18, with TRBD1 matching 7 bases. Trimming cost V 5 bases and J 2 bases; bases outside gene matches: 0. Germline CDR1 and CDR2: KGHSH and LQKENI. The length of the CDR3 is 12 residues. The CDR3 nucleotides read TGTGCCAGCTCAGGGACAGCCTACGAGCAGTACTTC. It codes for CASSGTAYEQYF.

This chain links TRBV5-4 with TRBJ1-2; D might be TRBD1 (6 bases). V lost 5 bases, J lost 2 bases, and 13 bases lay in between. Germline V gene lookup returns CDR1 SGHNT and CDR2 YYREEE (reference sequence). This CDR3 is built from 14 residues. This CDR3 reads CASRSSRGNYGYTF. In DNA, the CDR3 is TGTGCCAGCAGGTCCTCCAGGGGAAACTATGGCTACACCTTC.

V is TRBV5-1 and J is TRBJ2-1; 14 positions match TRBD2. From germline, CDR1 is SGHRS and CDR2 YFSETQ. CDR3 length: 16 amino acids. V dropped 1 base and J dropped 6; count of bases not matched to a gene: 3. CDR3 bases: TGCGCCAGCAGCTTGTCAGGGACTAGCGGGAGCAATGAGCAGTTCTTC. This translates into CASSLSGTSGSNEQFF.